The clone carrying this T cell receptor (beta chain) appeared a few times. In the authors' workflow: It was from reference gene primer amplification that nucleated cell counts were estimated. Sequencing was performed with immunoSEQ multiplex PCR; in TCRdb, only in-frame clones are kept and a portion is missing. That table gives V, J and clone size, and the DNA gave D and trimming. The sample lists 150,000 to 200,000 clones, under 95% seen once, with around 17% in the top ten. This sample is drawn from a study of blood T cell repertoires in COVID-19. About the research overall: In each case, the material was cDNA or gDNA derived from T cells, B-cell-depleted T cells, or PBMCs.

There are 14 residues in the CDR3. Unmatched junction bases numbered 7, after V lost 4 bases and J lost 8 bases. The V gene's germline CDR1 is LNHNV and CDR2 YYDKDF (reference sequence). This sequence was found in a man aged 55 to 69 with active or convalescent COVID-19. The chain employs TRBV15 and TRBJ1-2, with TRBD1 identical over 10 bases. Material for sequencing was peripheral blood. The CDR3 nucleotides are TGTGCCACCAGCACGGACAGGGGGTTGAACGGCTACACCTTC. It encodes CATSTDRGLNGYTF.